A single sample is the source of the 13 T cell receptor beta chains below, sequenced in a study of T cells in Graves' hyperthyroidism and ophthalmopathy. Amplified TCR beta CDR3 regions came from RNA transcripts. The TCR CDR3 was amplified in a first-round RT-PCR using the HTBI primer set. TCRdb used MiXCR to reprocess the multiplex PCR reads, holding one entry per CDR3 protein. Among more than 300,000 distinct CDR3 sequences listed, around 13% were seen once. The sample consisted of blood. Receptor source: a woman aged 18-29 years with Graves' hyperthyroidism.

CDR3 protein: CASSLSWTGGASGSEETQYF. The CDR3 bases are TGTGCCAGCAGTTTATCGTGGACAGGGGGCGCGTCTGGCTCTGAAGAGACCCAGTACTTC. V gene TRBV28 combines with J gene TRBJ2-5, with 11 bases lining up with TRBD1. The CDR3 totals 20 residues. The V gene's germline CDR1 is MDHEN and CDR2 SYDVKM. After removal of 1 base from V and 3 bases from J, the junction contained 16 bases not matched to a gene.

This clonotype was seen ten or more times. This chain joins TRBV5-1 and TRBJ1-1, with TRBD1 matching 11 bases. The V and J ends lost 0 bases and 9 bases, in that order; junction bases with no gene match: 7. This CDR3 region has 15 residues. The germline CDR1 and CDR2 sequences are SGHRS and YFSETQ. This CDR3 reads CASSLGTGGGGKAFF. In nucleotides, the CDR3 is TGCGCCAGCAGCTTGGGGACAGGGGGCGGAGGTAAAGCTTTCTTT.

This clonotype was seen ten or more times. The V gene is TRBV28, the J gene TRBJ2-7; D call uncertain. The ends were cut back, 5 bases at V and 3 bases at J, with 8 bases in the middle. Germline V gene sequence: CDR1 MDHEN, CDR2 SYDVKM. The CDR3 sequence is 12 residues long. The CDR3 DNA sequence: TGTGCCAGCAGTACAGATCTCTACGAGCAGTACTTC. Translating it yields CASSTDLYEQYF.

This clonotype has a count of ten or more. V usage is TRBV28 and J usage is TRBJ1-2, with D perhaps TRBD1 (6 bases). Trimming took off 4 bases at V and 4 bases at J, with 16 bases between the two ends. The CDR3 is 15 amino acids. Germline V gene data show CDR1 as MDHEN and CDR2 as SYDVKM. The CDR3 nucleotides are TGTGCCAGCAGTTCTGCCGGGACATTAGGCTATGGCTACACCTTC. Its protein product is CASSSAGTLGYGYTF.

This clonotype has at least ten counts. V gene TRBV7-3 combines with J gene TRBJ2-1; TRBD2 might be the D (7 bases). V lost 5 bases and J lost 0, with 17 bases in between. Per the germline V gene, CDR1 is SGHTA and CDR2 is FQGTGA. The CDR3 runs to 17 residues. The CDR3 DNA reads as TGTGCCAGCAGCCCCGGGGCGGCGGGGGCCTCCTACAATGAGCAGTTCTTC. Translation gives CASSPGAAGASYNEQFF.

The rearrangement joins TRBV12-3 or TRBV12-4 to TRBJ2-2, with TRBD1 identical over 7 bases. Losses at the gene ends were 6 bases for V and 2 bases for J; bases not matched to a gene: 21. This CDR3 comprises 20 residues. CDR3 sequence: CASSPARQGLNLLNTGELFF. The CDR3 DNA reads as TGTGCCAGCAGCCCTGCACGACAGGGCTTAAACCTCCTAAACACCGGGGAGCTGTTTTTT.

The chain joins TRBV6-2 or TRBV6-3 to TRBJ2-7; the match to TRBD1 covers 11 bases. The CDR3 spans 15 residues. Losses at the gene ends were 5 bases for V and 5 bases for J; bases not matched to a gene: 8. CDR1 and CDR2 (germline): MNHEY, SVGEGT. CDR3 DNA: TGTGCCAGCAGTACGGCCGGACAGGGGGCGGACGAGCAGTACTTC. It yields the protein CASSTAGQGADEQYF.

This clonotype was counted at least ten times. The genes are TRBV28 and TRBJ2-7; 8 positions match TRBD1. J was trimmed by 5 bases and V by 6 bases; bases with no gene match: 6. The germline V gene encodes CDR1 MDHEN and CDR2 SYDVKM. This CDR3 is 13 amino acids long. The CDR3 reads CASSIQGGDEQYF. The CDR3 region has the DNA TGTGCCAGCAGCATACAGGGGGGCGACGAGCAGTACTTC.

This chain connects TRBV4-3 to TRBJ2-3; D possibly corresponds to TRBD2 (5 bases). Germline CDR1 reads LGHNA; CDR2 reads YSLEER. The V and J ends lost 1 base and 0 bases respectively, with 8 bases between them. CDR3 size: 15 residues. In nucleotides, the CDR3 is TGCGCCAGCAGCCAAGCCAGCGGAAGCACAGATACGCAGTATTTT. Its protein is CASSQASGSTDTQYF.

This clonotype came up many times. The gene calls are TRBV24-1 and TRBJ1-2; no firm D call. The CDR3 runs to 14 residues. Germline CDR1 is KGHDR and CDR2 is SFDVKD. Trimming removed 4 bases at V and 0 bases at J, with 8 bases between. CDR3 bases: TGTGCCACCAGTGAGGCACCTTCTAACTATGGCTACACCTTC. Translating gives CATSEAPSNYGYTF.

At least ten counts were recorded for this clonotype. This chain joins TRBV11-1 and TRBJ2-1; possible D gene TRBD1, 6 bases. Per the germline V gene, CDR1 is SGHAT and CDR2 is FQDESV (reference sequence). V was trimmed by 1 base and J by 6 bases, leaving 16 bases between them. The CDR3 totals 16 residues. This chain's CDR3 is CASSLVTGRGGNEQFF. DNA of the CDR3: TGTGCCAGCAGCTTAGTAACGGGGAGAGGGGGCAATGAGCAGTTCTTC.

This clonotype has more than one count but fewer than ten. DNA of the CDR3: TGTGCCTCGGAGTATGCAGGGGATACCTACGAGCAGTACTTC. The encoded protein is CASEYAGDTYEQYF. J is TRBJ2-7 and V is TRBV28, with D possibly TRBD1 on 6 matching bases. This CDR3 has 14 amino acids. The germline CDR1 and CDR2 sequences are MDHEN and SYDVKM. The V end lost 11 bases, the J end lost 2 bases, and 19 bases lay between the germline ends.

The J gene is TRBJ2-3, the V gene TRBV9; possible D gene TRBD2, 8 bases. Per the germline V gene, CDR1 is SGDLS and CDR2 is YYNGEE. Deletions cut 0 bases from V and 6 bases from J, with 17 bases between. This CDR3 has 16 amino acids. The CDR3 bases are TGTGCCAGCAGCGTAGAAGGGGGCGGGGGGCCCGATACGCAGTATTTT. Translation gives CASSVEGGGGPDTQYF.